Each of the 16 T cell receptor beta chains below was sequenced from the same sample in a study of blood T cells in healthy people across ages. Together with a sample-barcoded 5' primer, a J-beta primer mix was included in a second PCR lasting about 7 to 12 cycles. MiXCR, run by TCRdb on the 5' RACE reads, gives a single entry per CDR3 protein. This table holds about 800,000 distinct CDR3 sequences, 20% to 25% found once. The same specimen was also included in a second study, on T cells of mothers and their children.

Sequencing was performed on blood. The receptor source for this set is a boy aged 10-17 years in good health.

This chain connects TRBV7-2 to TRBJ2-7; 13 bases line up with TRBD2. CDR1 is SGHTA, CDR2 FQGNSA, per germline. This CDR3 spans 16 amino acids. Trimming at V came to 3 bases and at J to 0 bases, leaving 2 bases not matched to a gene. The CDR3 region is CASSFTSGGVSYEQYF. DNA of the CDR3: TGTGCCAGCAGCTTTACTAGCGGGGGGGTCTCCTACGAGCAGTACTTC.

V and J are TRBV7-9 and TRBJ2-5; D call uncertain. Germline CDR1 and CDR2: SEHNR and FQNEAQ (reference sequence). CDR3 size: 15 residues. The V end was cut by 5 bases, the J end by 2 bases, with 15 bases between. The CDR3 reads CASSHRPLWQETQYF. CDR3 bases: TGTGCCAGCAGCCACCGCCCTCTTTGGCAAGAGACCCAGTACTTC.

This chain's CDR3 is CASSPRQGAGLGYTF. In DNA form, the CDR3 reads TGCGCCAGCAGCCCGAGACAGGGCGCGGGTCTTGGCTACACCTTC. This chain connects TRBV4-3 to TRBJ1-2, with TRBD1 matching 7 bases. The CDR3 covers 15 residues. CDR1 is LGHNA, CDR2 YSLEER, per germline. V shed 4 bases and J 7 bases; nucleotides not matched to a gene: 12.

V and J are TRBV20-1 and TRBJ1-1; 7 nucleotides align to TRBD1. CDR1 and CDR2 (germline): DFQATT, SNEGSKA (reference sequence). This CDR3 is 15 amino acids long. After removal of 4 bases from V and 5 bases from J, the junction contained 13 bases not matched to a gene. The DNA for the CDR3 is TGCAGTGCTATAGCATCAAGGGGGCGGCGAACTGAAGCTTTCTTT. It yields the protein CSAIASRGRRTEAFF.

This clonotype was seen more than once but under ten times. The V gene is TRBV20-1, the J gene TRBJ1-4; 8 bases fit TRBD1. CDR1 is DFQATT and CDR2 is SNEGSKA in the germline V gene (reference sequence). J lost 5 bases, V lost 4 bases, and 15 bases had no gene match. The length of the CDR3 is 17 residues. The CDR3 bases are TGCAGTGCTAAGTTACTCACCTCAGGGGGCGGAAATGAAAAACTGTTTTTT. Translating it yields CSAKLLTSGGGNEKLFF.

This clonotype was recorded a few times. The CDR3 DNA reads as TGTGCCACCAGCAGAGTATGGTTATTGGACACAAAAGCGGAGACCCAGTACTTC. It is translated as CATSRVWLLDTKAETQYF. This chain links TRBV15 with TRBJ2-5; the D gene is possibly TRBD1 (5 bases). Trimming removed 1 base from V and 5 bases from J, with 23 bases in between. This CDR3 is built from 18 residues. CDR1 is LNHNV and CDR2 is YYDKDF in the germline V gene (reference sequence). The full variable domain, in which reference TRBV15 and TRBJ2-5 provide the parts outside the CDR3, is DAMVIQNPRYQVTQFGKPVTLSCSQTLNHNVMYWYQQKSSQAPKLLFHYYDKDFNNEADTPDNFQSRRPNTSFCFLDIRSPGLGDTAMYLCATSRVWLLDTKAETQYFGPGTRLLVL.

This clonotype occurred a few times. The chain joins TRBV28 to TRBJ2-3; D uncertain. CDR3 length: 15 amino acids. CDR1 and CDR2 from the germline V gene are MDHEN and SYDVKM. V lost 6 bases and J lost 4, with 17 bases in between. As DNA, the CDR3 is TGTGCCAGCAGCCGGGCTGGTGACCCCGCAGATACGCAGTATTTT. Its translation: CASSRAGDPADTQYF.

This clonotype was detected ten times or more. The CDR3: CASSLGSQGWQETQYF. For the CDR3, the DNA is TGTGCCAGCAGCTTAGGTTCGCAGGGGTGGCAGGAGACCCAGTACTTC. This chain uses TRBV11-2 with TRBJ2-5; the D gene is possibly TRBD1 (6 bases). Looked up from germline, CDR1 is SGHAT and CDR2 is FQNNGV. Trimming stripped 1 base from V and 5 bases from J, with 17 bases between. There are 16 residues in the CDR3.

This clonotype was seen more than once but under ten times. This sequence joins TRBV11-2 and TRBJ1-1; 9 bases match TRBD1. With V trimmed by 3 bases and J by 1 base, 9 bases remained unmatched. This CDR3 is 17 amino acids long. CDR1 SGHAT and CDR2 FQNNGV come from the germline V gene. CDR3 loop: CASSFRTGENRNTEAFF. DNA of the CDR3: TGTGCCAGCAGCTTTCGGACAGGGGAAAATAGGAACACTGAAGCTTTCTTT.

The genes are TRBV29-1 and TRBJ1-1; no definite D call. Trimming shortened V by 4 bases and J by 3 bases, and 12 bases separated the two germline ends. The CDR3 has 13 residues. Germline assignment: CDR1 SQVTM and CDR2 ANQGSEA. Written as DNA, the CDR3 is TGCAGCGTTGTATTATCCGGGGACACTGAAGCTTTCTTT. Its protein is CSVVLSGDTEAFF.

The chain links TRBV6-2 or TRBV6-3 to TRBJ2-1, with 8 bases matching TRBD2. This CDR3 contains 16 residues. V trimming: 6 bases; J trimming: 0 bases; junction bases outside the gene matches: 7. CDR1 and CDR2 from the germline V gene are MNHEY and SVGEGT. The CDR3: CASSSRAGGSYNEQFF. DNA for the CDR3: TGTGCCAGCAGCTCTCGGGCGGGGGGCTCCTACAATGAGCAGTTCTTC.

The table lists this clonotype with a few counts. CDR3 protein: CSANPDTSYEQYF. CDR3 in DNA: TGCAGTGCTAACCCGGACACTTCCTACGAGCAGTACTTC. The chain links TRBV20-1 to TRBJ2-7, with a weak D call TRBD1 (5 bases). The V end was cut by 4 bases, the J end by 1 base, with 11 bases between. From germline, CDR1 is DFQATT and CDR2 SNEGSKA (reference sequence). The CDR3 has 13 residues.

In this sample, this clonotype turned up a few times. CDR3: CASARQVQETQYF. CDR3 nucleotide sequence: TGTGCCAGTGCCAGACAGGTACAAGAGACCCAGTACTTC. The gene calls are TRBV7-3 and TRBJ2-5; TRBD1 is a possible D gene (6 bases). Germline V CDR1 and CDR2: SGHTA, FQGTGA. V lost 9 bases, J lost 2 bases, and 13 bases lay in between. CDR3 size: 13 residues.

Concerning this clonotype itself: Mismatch with germline at one junction end may stem from a read error. This chain connects TRBV12-3 or TRBV12-4 to TRBJ2-7; D might be TRBD2 (6 bases). The CDR3 has 14 amino acids. The CDR3 sequence: CASSRLGIIYKQYF. Here the CDR3 DNA reads TGTGCCAGCAGCCGACTAGGGATAATCTACAAGCAGTACTTC.

The chain uses TRBV21-1 and TRBJ1-4; TRBD1 is the table's D call and was not checked against the DNA. TRBV21-1 is recorded as a pseudogene. CDR3 length: 21 residues. The CDR3 region has the DNA TGTGCCAGCAGCATTCTCGCCCCCTCGACAGGTCCTATTGCAACTAATGAAAAACTGTTTTTT. This encodes CASSILAPSTGPIATNEKLFF.

The chain employs TRBV15 and TRBJ2-5, with D hard to call. CDR1 and CDR2 (germline): LNHNV, YYDKDF (reference sequence). This CDR3 is 14 amino acids long. V was clipped by 4 bases and J by 0 bases, with 9 bases between them. CDR3 DNA: TGTGCCACCAGCACAGTGCTGGACCAAGAGACCCAGTACTTC. Protein product: CATSTVLDQETQYF.